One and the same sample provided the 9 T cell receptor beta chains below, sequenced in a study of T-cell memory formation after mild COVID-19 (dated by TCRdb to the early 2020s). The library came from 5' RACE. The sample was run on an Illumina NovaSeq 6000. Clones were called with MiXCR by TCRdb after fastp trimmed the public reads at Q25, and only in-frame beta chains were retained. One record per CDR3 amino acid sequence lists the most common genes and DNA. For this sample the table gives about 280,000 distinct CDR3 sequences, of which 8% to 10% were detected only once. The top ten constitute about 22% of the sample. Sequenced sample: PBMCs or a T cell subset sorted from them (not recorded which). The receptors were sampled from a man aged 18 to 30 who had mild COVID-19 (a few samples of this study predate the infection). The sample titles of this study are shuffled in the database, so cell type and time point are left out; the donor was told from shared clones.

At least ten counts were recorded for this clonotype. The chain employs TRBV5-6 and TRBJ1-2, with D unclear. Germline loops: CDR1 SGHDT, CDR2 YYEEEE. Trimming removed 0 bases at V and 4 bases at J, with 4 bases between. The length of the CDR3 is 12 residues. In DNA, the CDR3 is TGTGCCAGCAGCTTGGCTTCCTATGGCTACACCTTC. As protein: CASSLASYGYTF.

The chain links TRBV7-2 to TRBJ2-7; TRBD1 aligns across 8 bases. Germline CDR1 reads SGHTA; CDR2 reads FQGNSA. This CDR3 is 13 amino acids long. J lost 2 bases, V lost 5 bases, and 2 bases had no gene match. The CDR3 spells CASSRTGTYEQYF. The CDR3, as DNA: TGTGCCAGCAGCAGGACAGGGACCTACGAGCAGTACTTC.

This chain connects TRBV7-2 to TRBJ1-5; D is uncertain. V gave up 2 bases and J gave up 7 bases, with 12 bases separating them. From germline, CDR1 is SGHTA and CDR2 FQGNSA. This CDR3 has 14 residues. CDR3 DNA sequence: TGTGCCAGCAGCTTACAACCCGGTCGGCAGCCCCAGCATTTT. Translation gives CASSLQPGRQPQHF. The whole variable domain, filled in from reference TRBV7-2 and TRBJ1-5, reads GAGVSQSPSNKVTEKGKDVELRCDPISGHTALYWYRQSLGQGLEFLIYFQGNSAPDKSGLPSDRFSAERTGGSVSTLTIQRTQQEDSAVYLCASSLQPGRQPQHFGDGTRLSIL.

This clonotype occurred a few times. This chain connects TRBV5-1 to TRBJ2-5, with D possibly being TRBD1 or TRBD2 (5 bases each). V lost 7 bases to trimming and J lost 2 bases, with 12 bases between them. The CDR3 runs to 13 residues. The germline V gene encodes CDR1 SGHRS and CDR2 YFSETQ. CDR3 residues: CASAWGSQETQYF. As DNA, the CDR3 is TGCGCCAGCGCTTGGGGGAGTCAAGAGACCCAGTACTTC.

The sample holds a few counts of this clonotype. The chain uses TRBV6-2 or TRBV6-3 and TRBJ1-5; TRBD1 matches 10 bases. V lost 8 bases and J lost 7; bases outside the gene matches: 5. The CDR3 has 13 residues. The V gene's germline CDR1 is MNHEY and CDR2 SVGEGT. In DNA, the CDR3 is TGTGCCAGCGGGGGACAGGGGAAACAGCCCCAGCATTTT. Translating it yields CASGGQGKQPQHF.

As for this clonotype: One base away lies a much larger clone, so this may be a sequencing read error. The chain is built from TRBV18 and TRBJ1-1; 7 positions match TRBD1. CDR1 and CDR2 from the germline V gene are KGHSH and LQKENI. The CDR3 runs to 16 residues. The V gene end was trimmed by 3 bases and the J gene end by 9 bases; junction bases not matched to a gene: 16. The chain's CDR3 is CASSPNLVQGRTKAFF. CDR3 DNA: TGTGCCAGCTCACCGAATCTCGTACAGGGGAGGACTAAAGCTTTCTTT.

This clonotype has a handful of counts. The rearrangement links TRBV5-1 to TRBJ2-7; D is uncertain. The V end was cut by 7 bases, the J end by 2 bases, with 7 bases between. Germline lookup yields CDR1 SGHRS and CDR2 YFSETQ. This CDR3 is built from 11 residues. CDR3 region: CASPRPYEQYF. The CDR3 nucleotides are TGCGCCAGCCCACGGCCCTACGAGCAGTACTTC.

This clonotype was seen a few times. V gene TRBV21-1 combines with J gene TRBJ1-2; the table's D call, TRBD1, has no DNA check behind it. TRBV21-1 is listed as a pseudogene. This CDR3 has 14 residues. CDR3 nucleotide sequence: TGTGCCAGCAGCTTAACCGGGTCGATCTATGGCTACACCTTC. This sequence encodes CASSLTGSIYGYTF.

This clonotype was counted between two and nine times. CDR3 protein: CSARAPTSGETQYF. CDR3 in DNA: TGCAGTGCTAGGGCCCCCACTAGCGGAGAGACCCAGTACTTC. V is TRBV20-1 and J is TRBJ2-5; 8 bases agree with TRBD2. V lost 3 bases and J lost 4; bases outside the gene matches: 7. CDR3 size: 14 residues. CDR1 is DFQATT, CDR2 SNEGSKA, per germline (reference sequence).